The 19 T cell receptor beta chains below were found in one sample sequenced in a study of identical twins. MiXCR, applied by TCRdb to the 5' RACE reads, yields one record per CDR3 protein. Among 750,000 to 950,000 distinct CDR3 sequences listed, roughly an eighth were seen once. The same data also contributed to another study, on yellow fever vaccine responses in identical twins.

The sample consisted of PBMCs. These receptors all come from a young woman in good health.

The chain combines TRBV12-3 or TRBV12-4 with TRBJ1-5; 9 positions agree with TRBD1. CDR3 length: 15 residues. V lost 5 bases to trimming and J lost 4 bases; unmatched junction nucleotides: 6. This chain's CDR3 is CASSPRTGVNQPQHF. For the CDR3, the DNA is TGTGCCAGCAGTCCCCGGACAGGGGTTAATCAGCCCCAGCATTTT.

Only a few counts were recorded for this clonotype. The chain links TRBV27 to TRBJ2-7; TRBD1 agrees at 10 bases. Germline assignment: CDR1 MNHEY and CDR2 SMNVEV (reference sequence). V was pared by 6 bases and J by 2 bases, with 13 bases of the junction left unmatched. This CDR3 contains 17 residues. This CDR3 is CASRRRQGALIPYEQYF. The CDR3 region has the DNA TGTGCCAGCAGACGAAGACAGGGGGCTCTTATCCCCTACGAGCAGTACTTC.

This clonotype was observed a handful of times. This chain joins TRBV4-1 and TRBJ1-1; D gene ambiguous. CDR1 and CDR2 from the germline V gene are MGHRA and YSYEKL. V was trimmed by 3 bases and J by 4 bases, leaving 12 bases between them. This CDR3 spans 14 amino acids. The CDR3 coding sequence is TGCGCCAGCAGCCATGAAGGAGACGGCACTGAAGCTTTCTTT. Amino acids: CASSHEGDGTEAFF.

This clonotype was recorded a few times. The CDR3 spells CASSQDGRGGNEKLFF. CDR3 in DNA: TGTGCCAGCAGCCAAGATGGTCGAGGAGGAAATGAAAAACTGTTTTTT. The chain recombines TRBV3-1 with TRBJ1-4; D is undetermined. CDR3 length: 16 residues. In germline, CDR1 is LGHDT, CDR2 YNNKEL (reference sequence). V was cut by 0 bases and J by 5 bases, with 13 bases left in between.

The gene calls are TRBV5-1 and TRBJ2-5; a possible D gene is TRBD2 (5 bases). Germline V gives CDR1 SGHRS, CDR2 YFSETQ. There are 16 residues in the CDR3. V lost 2 bases and J lost 4, with 18 bases in between. The CDR3, as DNA: TGCGCCAGCAGCTTCTCAGGAGCAGAAGGGAGAGAGACCCAGTACTTC. Translating it yields CASSFSGAEGRETQYF.

The chain combines TRBV28 with TRBJ2-7, with D possibly matching TRBD2 (6 bases). This CDR3 region has 16 residues. Trimming took 0 bases from V and 3 from J, leaving 15 bases between them. CDR1 and CDR2 from the germline V gene are MDHEN and SYDVKM. Here the CDR3 DNA reads TGTGCCAGCAGTTTATGGGTTGTTTCGGGAGTCTACGAGCAGTACTTC. This gives the protein CASSLWVVSGVYEQYF. The full variable domain, in which reference TRBV28 and TRBJ2-7 provide the parts outside the CDR3, is DVKVTQSSRYLVKRTGEKVFLECVQDMDHENMFWYRQDPGLGLRLIYFSYDVKMKEKGDIPEGYSVSREKKERFSLILESASTNQTSMYLCASSLWVVSGVYEQYFGPGTRLTVT.

The V and J genes are TRBV20-1 and TRBJ1-1; D gene unclear. The CDR3 totals 14 residues. Trimming removed 1 base from V and 1 base from J, with 10 bases in between. The V gene's germline CDR1 is DFQATT and CDR2 SNEGSKA (reference sequence). CDR3: CSARGLNRNTEAFF. CDR3 DNA: TGCAGTGCTAGAGGGCTGAACAGGAACACTGAAGCTTTCTTT.

This clonotype was picked up many times. The chain employs TRBV9 and TRBJ2-7; D is possibly TRBD2 (6 bases). Germline CDR1 SGDLS, CDR2 YYNGEE. V was pared by 0 bases and J by 3 bases, with 10 bases between. This CDR3 contains 14 residues. The CDR3 sequence is CASSVAPTSYEQYF. The CDR3 nucleotides are TGTGCCAGCAGCGTAGCCCCGACTAGCTACGAGCAGTACTTC. The full variable domain, completed using reference TRBV9 and TRBJ2-7, is DSGVTQTPKHLITATGQRVTLRCSPRSGDLSVYWYQQSLDQGLQFLIQYYNGEERAKGNILERFSAQQFPDLHSELNLSSLELGDSALYFCASSVAPTSYEQYFGPGTRLTVT.

The table lists this clonotype with a few counts. The chain joins TRBV6-2 or TRBV6-3 to TRBJ2-3; 7 nucleotides match TRBD2. J lost 0 bases, V lost 6 bases, and 9 bases had no gene match. Germline CDR1 MNHEY, CDR2 SVGEGT. The CDR3 runs 16 residues. CDR3: CASSPGEGMSTDTQYF. In DNA form, the CDR3 reads TGTGCCAGCAGCCCCGGGGAGGGGATGAGCACAGATACGCAGTATTTT.

This clonotype was picked up many times. V is TRBV12-3 or TRBV12-4 and J is TRBJ2-2; no clear D. The CDR3 contains 14 residues. Trimming stripped 3 bases from V and 5 bases from J, with 10 bases between. CDR3 DNA sequence: TGTGCCAGCAGTTTTCGGCCGCAAACCGGGGAGCTGTTTTTT. Amino acids: CASSFRPQTGELFF.

This clonotype was observed a handful of times. V gene TRBV6-1 combines with J gene TRBJ2-5; the D gene is possibly TRBD1 (6 bases). Germline assignment: CDR1 MNHNS and CDR2 SASEGT. This CDR3 spans 14 amino acids. V gave up 5 bases and J gave up 3 bases, with 13 bases separating them. CDR3 sequence reads: CASSSPTGKETQYF. CDR3 DNA: TGTGCCAGCAGTAGCCCAACAGGGAAAGAGACCCAGTACTTC.

The chain uses TRBV2 and TRBJ2-7, with D perhaps matching TRBD1 (7 bases). V lost 6 bases to trimming and J lost 4 bases, with 13 bases between them. Germline V gene lookup returns CDR1 SNHLY and CDR2 FYNNEI. There are 13 residues in the CDR3. The CDR3 DNA sequence: TGTGCCAGCAGGGAGGGACAGCCTTACGAGCAGTACGTC. It yields the protein CASREGQPYEQYV.

The rearrangement joins TRBV2 to TRBJ2-3; TRBD1 aligns across 7 bases. CDR1 is SNHLY and CDR2 is FYNNEI in the germline V gene. Losses at the gene ends were 10 bases for V and 5 bases for J; bases not matched to a gene: 3. The CDR3 consists of 11 residues. The CDR3 here is CATQGLDTQYF. The CDR3 region has the DNA TGTGCCACACAGGGGTTAGATACGCAGTATTTT.

With regard to this clonotype: The junction shows a germline mismatch at one end, possibly a read error. The V gene is TRBV20-1, the J gene TRBJ2-3; 7 bases are shared with TRBD2. The CDR3 loop spans 17 amino acids. Germline CDR1 reads DFQATT; CDR2 reads SNEGSKA (reference sequence). In DNA form, the CDR3 reads TGCAGTGCTAGAGCCCAGGACGGAACCGAAGCCGGGAGGTCTAGCCCCTTT. Translating it yields CSARAQDGTEAGRSSPF.

This rearrangement joins TRBV28 to TRBJ2-5; 8 nucleotides align to TRBD2. Germline V lookup: CDR1 MDHEN, CDR2 SYDVKM. V gave up 3 bases and J gave up 1 base; unmatched junction bases: 10. The CDR3 has 17 residues. In DNA form, the CDR3 reads TGTGCCAGCAGTTTCCACCGTGCGGGAGGTGTCCAAGAGACCCAGTACTTC. Translation: CASSFHRAGGVQETQYF.

This clonotype was seen a handful of times. This chain connects TRBV6-1 to TRBJ2-3; 7 bases align to TRBD1. V dropped 6 bases and J dropped 5; count of bases not matched to a gene: 8. CDR3 size: 14 residues. CDR1 is MNHNS, CDR2 SASEGT, per germline. CDR3 loop: CASRPRDSLDTQYF. The DNA for the CDR3 is TGTGCCAGCAGGCCCCGGGACAGCCTAGATACGCAGTATTTT.

This clonotype was found a few times. This rearrangement joins TRBV4-1 to TRBJ2-7; D is unclear. Between the trimmed V and J ends, which lost 1 base and 7 bases, there was a span of 17 bases. Per the germline V gene, CDR1 is MGHRA and CDR2 is YSYEKL. This CDR3 has 15 residues. CDR3 bases: TGCGCCAGCAGCCAAGTAGGGTCTAGGTCTCGAGAGCAGTACTTC. Translated: CASSQVGSRSREQYF.

This clonotype occurred many times. This chain joins TRBV12-3 or TRBV12-4 and TRBJ2-2, with 10 bases that match TRBD2. V was pared by 2 bases and J by 6 bases, with 3 bases of the junction left unmatched. The CDR3 is 15 residues long. For the CDR3, the DNA is TGTGCCAGCAGTTTAAAGAGCGGGAGGGCCGGGGAGCTGTTTTTT. Translating gives CASSLKSGRAGELFF.

This clonotype was observed a few times. The rearrangement joins TRBV28 to TRBJ2-3; D gene ambiguous. The CDR3 is 12 amino acids. Looked up from germline, CDR1 is MDHEN and CDR2 is SYDVKM. V lost 5 bases and J lost 6, with 9 bases in between. The CDR3 DNA reads as TGTGCCAGCAGTACAGACTGGGATACGCAGTATTTT. Amino acid sequence: CASSTDWDTQYF. The whole variable domain, filled in from reference TRBV28 and TRBJ2-3, reads DVKVTQSSRYLVKRTGEKVFLECVQDMDHENMFWYRQDPGLGLRLIYFSYDVKMKEKGDIPEGYSVSREKKERFSLILESASTNQTSMYLCASSTDWDTQYFGPGTRLTVL.